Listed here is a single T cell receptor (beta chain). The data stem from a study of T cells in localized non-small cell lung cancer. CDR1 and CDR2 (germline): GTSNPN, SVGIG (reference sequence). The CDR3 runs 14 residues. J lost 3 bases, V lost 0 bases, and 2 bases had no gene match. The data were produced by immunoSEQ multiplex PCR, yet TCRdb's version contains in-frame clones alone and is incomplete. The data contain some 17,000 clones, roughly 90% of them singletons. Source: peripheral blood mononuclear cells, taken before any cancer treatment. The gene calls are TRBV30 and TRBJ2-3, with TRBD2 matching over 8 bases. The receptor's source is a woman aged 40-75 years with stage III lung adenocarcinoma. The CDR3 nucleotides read TGTGCCTGGAGTGTACGGGGGGGGACAGATACGCAGTATTTT. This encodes CAWSVRGGTDTQYF.